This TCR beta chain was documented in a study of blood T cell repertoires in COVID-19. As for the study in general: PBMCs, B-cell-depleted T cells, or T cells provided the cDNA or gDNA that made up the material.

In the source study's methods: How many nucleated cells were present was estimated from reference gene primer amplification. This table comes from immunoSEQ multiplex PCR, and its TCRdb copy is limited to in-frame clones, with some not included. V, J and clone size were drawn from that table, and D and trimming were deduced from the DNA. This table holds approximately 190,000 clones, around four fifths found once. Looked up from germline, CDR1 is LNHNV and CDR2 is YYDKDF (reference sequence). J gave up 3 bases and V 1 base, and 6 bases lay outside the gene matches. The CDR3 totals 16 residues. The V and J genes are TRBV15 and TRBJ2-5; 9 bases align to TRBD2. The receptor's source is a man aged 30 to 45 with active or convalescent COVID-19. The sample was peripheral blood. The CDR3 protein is CATSRGRASGEETQYF. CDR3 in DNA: TGTGCCACCAGCAGAGGCCGGGCTAGCGGGGAAGAGACCCAGTACTTC.